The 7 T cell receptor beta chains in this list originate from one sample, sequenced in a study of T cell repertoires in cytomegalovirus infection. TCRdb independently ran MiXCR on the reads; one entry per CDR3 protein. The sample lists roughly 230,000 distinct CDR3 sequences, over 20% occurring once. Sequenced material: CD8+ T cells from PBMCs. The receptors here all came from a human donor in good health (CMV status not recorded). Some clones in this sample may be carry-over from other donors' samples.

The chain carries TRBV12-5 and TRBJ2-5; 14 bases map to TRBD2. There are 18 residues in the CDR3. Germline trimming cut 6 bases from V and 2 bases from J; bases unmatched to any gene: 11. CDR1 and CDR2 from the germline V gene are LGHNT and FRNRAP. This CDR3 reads CASGHRLAGGSGQETQYF. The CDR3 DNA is TGTGCTAGTGGACACCGACTAGCGGGGGGGTCTGGGCAAGAGACCCAGTACTTC.

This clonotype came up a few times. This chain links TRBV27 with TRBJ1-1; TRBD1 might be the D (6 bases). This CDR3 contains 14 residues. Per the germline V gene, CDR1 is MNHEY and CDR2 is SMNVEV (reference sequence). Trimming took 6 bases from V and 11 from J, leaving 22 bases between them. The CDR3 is CASRDHWGARSAFF. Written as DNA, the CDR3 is TGTGCCAGCAGAGATCATTGGGGGGCGCGGAGCGCTTTCTTT.

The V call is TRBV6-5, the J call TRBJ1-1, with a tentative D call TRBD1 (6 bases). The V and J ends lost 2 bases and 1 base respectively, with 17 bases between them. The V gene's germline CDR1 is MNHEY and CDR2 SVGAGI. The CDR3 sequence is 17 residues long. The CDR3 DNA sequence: TGTGCCAGCAGTTACCTACTCAGGGGACAAGAGAACACTGAAGCTTTCTTT. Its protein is CASSYLLRGQENTEAFF.

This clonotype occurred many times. The DNA of the CDR3 is TGTGCCAGCAGCCGAGAACCTTCCTACGAGCAGTACTTC. The encoded protein is CASSREPSYEQYF. The V gene is TRBV7-2, the J gene TRBJ2-7; no clear D. Germline V gene sequence: CDR1 SGHTA, CDR2 FQGNSA. Trimming took 5 bases from V and 1 from J, leaving 9 bases between them. The CDR3 sequence is 13 residues long.

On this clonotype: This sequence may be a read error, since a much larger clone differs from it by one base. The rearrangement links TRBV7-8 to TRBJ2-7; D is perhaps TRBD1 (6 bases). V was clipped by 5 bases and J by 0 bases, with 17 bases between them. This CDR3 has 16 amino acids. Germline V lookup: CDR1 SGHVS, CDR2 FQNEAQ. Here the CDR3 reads CASSPPGQTYSYEQYF. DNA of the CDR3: TGTGCCAGCAGCCCGCCCGGACAGACTTACTCCTACGAGCAGTACTTC.

For the CDR3, the DNA is TGCAGCGTTTGGACAGGGCAAGGAGACTACGAGCAGTACTTC. Translation: CSVWTGQGDYEQYF. The J gene is TRBJ2-7, the V gene TRBV29-1; 8 bases map to TRBD1. CDR1 is SQVTM and CDR2 is ANQGSEA in the germline V gene. Unmatched junction bases numbered 9, after V lost 5 bases and J lost 3 bases. The CDR3 spans 14 residues.

The CDR3 bases are TGTGCCAGCAGCTTTTACGGGGGCCTGAACACTGAAGCTTTCTTT. Translation gives CASSFYGGLNTEAFF. This chain joins TRBV5-4 and TRBJ1-1; TRBD1 is a possible D gene (6 bases). The ends were cut back, 2 bases at V and 0 bases at J, with 11 bases in the middle. Per the germline V gene, CDR1 is SGHNT and CDR2 is YYREEE (reference sequence). The CDR3 runs 15 residues.